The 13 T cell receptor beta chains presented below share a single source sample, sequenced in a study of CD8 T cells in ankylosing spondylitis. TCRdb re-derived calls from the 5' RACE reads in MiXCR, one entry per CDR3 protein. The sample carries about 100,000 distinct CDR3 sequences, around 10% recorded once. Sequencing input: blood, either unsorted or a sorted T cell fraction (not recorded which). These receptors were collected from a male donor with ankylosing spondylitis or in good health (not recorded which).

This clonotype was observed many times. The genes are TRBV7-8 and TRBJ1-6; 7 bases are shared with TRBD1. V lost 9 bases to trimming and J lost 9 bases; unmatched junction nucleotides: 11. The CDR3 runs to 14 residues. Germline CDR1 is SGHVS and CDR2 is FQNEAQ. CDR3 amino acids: CASSTETGPSPLHF. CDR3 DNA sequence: TGTGCCAGTAGTACTGAGACAGGGCCTTCACCCCTCCACTTT.

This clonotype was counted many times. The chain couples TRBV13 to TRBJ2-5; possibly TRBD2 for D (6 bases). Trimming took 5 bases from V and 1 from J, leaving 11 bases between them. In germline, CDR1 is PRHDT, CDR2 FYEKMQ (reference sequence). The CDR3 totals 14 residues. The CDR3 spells CASSQRAGQETQYF. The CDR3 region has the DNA TGTGCCAGCAGCCAACGAGCGGGCCAAGAGACCCAGTACTTC.

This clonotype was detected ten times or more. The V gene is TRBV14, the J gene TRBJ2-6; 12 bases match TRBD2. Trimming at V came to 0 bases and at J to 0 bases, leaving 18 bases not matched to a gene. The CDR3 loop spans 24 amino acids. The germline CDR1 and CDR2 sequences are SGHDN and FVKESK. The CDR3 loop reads CASSQDPNRWLAGGNSSGANVLTF. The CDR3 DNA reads TGTGCCAGCAGCCAAGATCCCAACCGTTGGCTAGCGGGGGGGAATAGCTCTGGGGCCAACGTCCTGACTTTC.

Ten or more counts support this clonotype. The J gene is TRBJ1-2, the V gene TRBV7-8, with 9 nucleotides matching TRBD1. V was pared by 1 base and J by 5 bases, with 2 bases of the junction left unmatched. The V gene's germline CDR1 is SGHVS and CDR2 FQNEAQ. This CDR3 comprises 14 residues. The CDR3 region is CASSLGGTGYGYTF. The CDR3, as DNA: TGTGCCAGCAGCTTAGGAGGGACAGGGTATGGCTACACCTTC. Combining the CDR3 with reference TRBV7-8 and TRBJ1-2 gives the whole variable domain GAGVSQSPRYKVAKRGQDVALRCDPISGHVSLFWYQQALGQGPEFLTYFQNEAQLDKSGLPSDRFFAERPEGSVSTLKIQRTQQEDSAVYLCASSLGGTGYGYTFGSGTRLTVV.

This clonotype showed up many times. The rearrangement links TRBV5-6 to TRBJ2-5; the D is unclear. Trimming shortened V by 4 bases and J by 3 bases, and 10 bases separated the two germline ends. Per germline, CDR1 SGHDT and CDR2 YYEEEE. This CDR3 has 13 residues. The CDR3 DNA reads TGTGCCAGCAGCCAGTCCTGGGAAGAGACCCAGTACTTC. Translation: CASSQSWEETQYF.

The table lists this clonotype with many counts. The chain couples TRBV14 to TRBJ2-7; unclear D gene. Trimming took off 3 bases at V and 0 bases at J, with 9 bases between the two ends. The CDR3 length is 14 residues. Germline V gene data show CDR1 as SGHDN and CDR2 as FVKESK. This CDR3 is CASSQWQSSYEQYF. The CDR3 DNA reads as TGTGCCAGCAGCCAGTGGCAGAGCTCCTACGAGCAGTACTTC. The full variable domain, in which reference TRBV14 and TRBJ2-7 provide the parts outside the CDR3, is EAGVTQFPSHSVIEKGQTVTLRCDPISGHDNLYWYRRVMGKEIKFLLHFVKESKQDESGMPNNRFLAERTGGTYSTLKVQPAELEDSGVYFCASSQWQSSYEQYFGPGTRLTVT.

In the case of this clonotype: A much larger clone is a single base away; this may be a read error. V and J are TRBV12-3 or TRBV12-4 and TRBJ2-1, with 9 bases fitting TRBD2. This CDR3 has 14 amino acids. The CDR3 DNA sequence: TGTACCAGCAGTTTCAGCGGGGGGTACAATGAGCAGTTCTTC. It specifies CTSSFSGGYNEQFF.

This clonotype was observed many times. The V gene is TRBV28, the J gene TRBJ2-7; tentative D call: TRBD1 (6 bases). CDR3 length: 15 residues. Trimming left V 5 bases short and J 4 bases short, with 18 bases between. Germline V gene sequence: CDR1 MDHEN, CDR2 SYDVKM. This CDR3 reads CASSRLPGQLYEQYF. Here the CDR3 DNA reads TGTGCCAGCAGTCGTCTTCCGGGACAATTGTACGAGCAGTACTTC.

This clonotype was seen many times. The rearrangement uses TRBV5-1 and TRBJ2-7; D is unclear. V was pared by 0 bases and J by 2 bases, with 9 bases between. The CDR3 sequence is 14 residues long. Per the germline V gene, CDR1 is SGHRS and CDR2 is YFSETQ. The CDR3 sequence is CASSLVGMTYEQYF. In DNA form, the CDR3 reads TGCGCCAGCAGCTTGGTGGGCATGACCTACGAGCAGTACTTC.

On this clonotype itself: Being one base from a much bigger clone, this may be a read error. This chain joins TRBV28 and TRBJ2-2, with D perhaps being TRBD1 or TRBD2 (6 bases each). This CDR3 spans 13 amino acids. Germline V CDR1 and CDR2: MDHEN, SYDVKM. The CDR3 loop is CASLRGDTGELIF. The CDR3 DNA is TGTGCCAGCCTAAGGGGGGACACCGGGGAGCTGATTTTT.

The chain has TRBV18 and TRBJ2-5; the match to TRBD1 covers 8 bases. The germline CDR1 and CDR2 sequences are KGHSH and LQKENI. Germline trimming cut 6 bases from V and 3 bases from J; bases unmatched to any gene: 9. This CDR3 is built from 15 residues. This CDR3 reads CASSRDPGGEETQYF. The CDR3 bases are TGTGCCAGCTCCCGGGATCCAGGGGGCGAAGAGACCCAGTACTTC.

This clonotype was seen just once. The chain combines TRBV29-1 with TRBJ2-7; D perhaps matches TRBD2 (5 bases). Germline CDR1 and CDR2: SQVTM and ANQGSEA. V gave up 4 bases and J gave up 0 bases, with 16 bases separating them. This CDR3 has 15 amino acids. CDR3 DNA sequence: TGCAGCGTTGGGGGTACAGAAGGACTCTCCTACGAGCAGTACTTC. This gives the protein CSVGGTEGLSYEQYF.

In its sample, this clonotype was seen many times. CDR3 sequence: CSARRQGGEQYF. The CDR3 coding sequence is TGCAGTGCCCGGAGACAGGGCGGGGAGCAGTACTTC. The J gene is TRBJ2-7, the V gene TRBV20-1; 7 bases agree with TRBD1. Germline loops: CDR1 DFQATT, CDR2 SNEGSKA (reference sequence). This CDR3 is built from 12 residues. Germline trimming cut 6 bases from V and 7 bases from J; bases unmatched to any gene: 9.